Presented here are 25 T cell receptor beta chains from one specimen sequenced in a study of T cell responses to AZD1222 COVID-19 vaccine. TCRdb's table, derived via immunoSEQ multiplex PCR, lists solely in-frame clones and lacks some. Among about 200,000 clones, more than 85% were seen once, and the ten largest hold about 3.5%. This specimen consisted of peripheral blood, obtained 28 days after the second AZD1222 dose. These TCRs come from an adult who received the AZD1222 COVID-19 vaccine.

The chain couples TRBV18 to TRBJ2-5; the match to TRBD1 covers 10 bases. The CDR3 totals 16 residues. The V segment lost 2 bases and the J segment 4 bases; nucleotides outside the gene matches: 7. Germline V gives CDR1 KGHSH, CDR2 LQKENI. The CDR3 nucleotides read TGTGCCAGCTCACCAGGTGGGACAGGGGCTGTAGAGACCCAGTACTTC. It yields the protein CASSPGGTGAVETQYF.

The rearrangement joins TRBV7-8 to TRBJ1-6; the D is unclear. V shed 5 bases and J shed 0 bases, with 14 bases lying between them. Germline CDR1 is SGHVS and CDR2 is FQNEAQ. The CDR3 covers 17 residues. This CDR3 reads CASSAIRVSSYNSPLHF. The CDR3 nucleotides are TGTGCCAGCAGCGCCATAAGAGTTAGCTCCTATAATTCACCCCTCCACTTT.

The rearrangement links TRBV6-5 to TRBJ2-1, with TRBD1 identical over 7 bases. The CDR3 has 14 amino acids. The ends lost 0 bases at V and 6 bases at J; junction bases unmatched: 2. CDR1 and CDR2 (germline): MNHEY, SVGAGI. CDR3 bases: TGTGCCAGCAGTTACTCGGCAGGGGGCAATGAGCAGTTCTTC. Protein product: CASSYSAGGNEQFF.

The V gene is TRBV6-5, the J gene TRBJ1-2; maybe TRBD1 (6 bases). The germline gives CDR1 MNHEY, CDR2 SVGAGI. V lost 1 base, J lost 4 bases, and 13 bases lay in between. The CDR3 covers 15 residues. CDR3 sequence (DNA): TGTGCCAGCAGTTACTATCCCCCGGACAGCTATGGCTACACCTTC. Amino acids: CASSYYPPDSYGYTF.

As to this clone: Other DNA sequences in this sample translate to the same CDR3. V gene TRBV19 combines with J gene TRBJ1-1; D call uncertain. The CDR3 is 14 amino acids. The V end lost 3 bases, the J end lost 1 base, and 9 bases lay between the germline ends. Germline assignment: CDR1 LNHDA and CDR2 SQIVND (reference sequence). CDR3 loop: CASSIAGRNTEAFF. For the CDR3, the DNA is TGTGCCAGTAGTATTGCCGGACGGAACACTGAAGCTTTCTTT.

The genes are TRBV6-2 or TRBV6-3 and TRBJ2-3; 9 bases are shared with TRBD1. The V segment lost 6 bases and the J segment 4 bases; nucleotides outside the gene matches: 5. The CDR3 extends over 14 amino acids. Germline CDR1 MNHEY, CDR2 SVGEGT. In DNA, the CDR3 is TGTGCCAGCAGGTACACAGGGGGCCCAGATACGCAGTATTTT. This encodes CASRYTGGPDTQYF.

The chain joins TRBV2 to TRBJ2-7, with 9 bases lining up with TRBD2. CDR1 and CDR2 from the germline V gene are SNHLY and FYNNEI. After removal of 5 bases from V and 2 bases from J, the junction contained 13 bases not matched to a gene. This CDR3 comprises 17 residues. CDR3: CASSSSSRTSATYEQYF. In DNA form, the CDR3 reads TGTGCCAGCAGTTCGTCGTCCCGGACTAGCGCGACCTACGAGCAGTACTTC. Using reference TRBV2 and TRBJ2-7 for the parts outside the CDR3, the full variable domain is EPEVTQTPSHQVTQMGQEVILRCVPISNHLYFYWYRQILGQKVEFLVSFYNNEISEKSEIFDDQFSVERPDGSNFTLKIRSTKLEDSAMYFCASSSSSRTSATYEQYFGPGTRLTVT.

V usage is TRBV27 and J usage is TRBJ2-1, with 10 bases lining up with TRBD2. The CDR3 loop spans 16 amino acids. The V segment lost 2 bases and the J segment 4 bases; nucleotides outside the gene matches: 5. Looked up from germline, CDR1 is MNHEY and CDR2 is SMNVEV (reference sequence). The CDR3 here is CASSLLMTSGYNEQFF. The CDR3 DNA reads TGTGCCAGCAGTTTACTCATGACTAGCGGGTACAATGAGCAGTTCTTC.

The rearrangement links TRBV7-8 to TRBJ2-1; 7 bases fit TRBD2. From germline, CDR1 is SGHVS and CDR2 FQNEAQ. The CDR3 length is 16 residues. J gave up 2 bases and V 7 bases, and 11 bases lay outside the gene matches. DNA of the CDR3: TGTGCCAGCAAAACGCTTGGCGGGAGTACCTACAATGAGCAGTTCTTC. Translating it yields CASKTLGGSTYNEQFF.

This clone has just one count. V and J are TRBV11-2 and TRBJ2-7; D is possibly TRBD1 (5 bases). CDR1 is SGHAT and CDR2 is FQNNGV in the germline V gene. V shed 1 base and J shed 4 bases, with 8 bases lying between them. There are 13 residues in the CDR3. The CDR3 nucleotides are TGTGCCAGCAGCTTAGGGGGCGAGTACGAGCAGTACTTC. The encoded protein is CASSLGGEYEQYF.

This chain connects TRBV19 to TRBJ2-3; maybe TRBD2 (5 bases). The CDR3 runs to 15 residues. Deletions cut 3 bases from V and 2 bases from J, with 12 bases between. Germline CDR1 LNHDA, CDR2 SQIVND (reference sequence). In DNA, the CDR3 is TGTGCCAGTAGTATGAGCGGACTCTCCACAGATACGCAGTATTTT. Translated: CASSMSGLSTDTQYF.

V gene TRBV7-8 combines with J gene TRBJ2-1; TRBD1 might be the D (6 bases). V was trimmed by 7 bases and J by 2 bases, leaving 15 bases between them. The CDR3 consists of 15 residues. Germline lookup yields CDR1 SGHVS and CDR2 FQNEAQ. This CDR3 reads CASNPLGAAYNEQFF. The CDR3 DNA reads TGTGCCAGCAACCCCCTGGGGGCTGCCTACAATGAGCAGTTCTTC.

The V and J genes are TRBV4-1 and TRBJ1-5; 8 nucleotides align to TRBD1. This CDR3 comprises 17 residues. The germline V gene has CDR1 MGHRA and CDR2 YSYEKL. The J segment lost 1 base and the V segment lost 3 bases, leaving 8 bases of the junction unmatched. CDR3 sequence: CASSQVPQGVSNQPQHF. The CDR3 region has the DNA TGCGCCAGCAGCCAGGTACCACAGGGGGTCAGCAATCAGCCCCAGCATTTT.

This clone showed up just once. The chain couples TRBV19 to TRBJ1-5; no firm D call. The germline V gene has CDR1 LNHDA and CDR2 SQIVND (reference sequence). This CDR3 contains 12 residues. V lost 3 bases to trimming and J lost 6 bases, with 6 bases between them. CDR3 DNA sequence: TGTGCCAGTAGTATCCCCCCTCAGCCCCAGCATTTT. Protein sequence: CASSIPPQPQHF. Looking up the rest from reference TRBV19 and TRBJ1-5 gives the full variable domain: DGGITQSPKYLFRKEGQNVTLSCEQNLNHDAMYWYRQDPGQGLRLIYYSQIVNDFQKGDIAEGYSVSREKKESFPLTVTSAQKNPTAFYLCASSIPPQPQHFGDGTRLSIL.

The rearrangement uses TRBV20-1 and TRBJ2-1; D is perhaps TRBD1 (5 bases). The CDR3 covers 11 residues. V dropped 3 bases and J dropped 11 bases, with 11 bases sitting between them. Germline CDR1 DFQATT, CDR2 SNEGSKA (reference sequence). The CDR3 reads CSASEGVQQFF. In DNA, the CDR3 is TGCAGTGCTAGCGAAGGGGTCCAGCAGTTCTTC.

This sequence joins TRBV4-2 and TRBJ1-2; tentatively, D is TRBD1 (6 bases). Trimming took off 1 base at V and 4 bases at J, with 10 bases between the two ends. The CDR3 contains 14 residues. Germline CDR1 LGHNA, CDR2 YNFKEQ. The CDR3 spells CASSQGGGLYGYTF. CDR3 DNA sequence: TGTGCCAGCAGCCAAGGGGGGGGCCTCTATGGCTACACCTTC.

The chain combines TRBV28 with TRBJ1-1, with D perhaps TRBD1 (5 bases). The CDR3 length is 11 residues. Germline-derived CDR1 and CDR2 are MDHEN and SYDVKM. V was shortened by 7 bases and J by 11 bases, with 14 bases between the two germline ends. The CDR3 sequence: CASTWGIEAFF. In nucleotides, the CDR3 is TGTGCCAGCACCTGGGGGATTGAGGCTTTCTTT.

This clone appeared a single time. The rearrangement joins TRBV27 to TRBJ1-1; 11 bases fit TRBD1. This CDR3 region has 15 residues. Germline values: CDR1 MNHEY, CDR2 SMNVEV (reference sequence). V shed 4 bases, J shed 7 bases, and the junction held 8 bases outside the gene matches. CDR3: CASSSGQGGFGEAFF. Written as DNA, the CDR3 is TGTGCCAGCAGTTCGGGACAGGGGGGTTTCGGTGAAGCTTTCTTT.

The chain couples TRBV28 to TRBJ1-5; weak D call: TRBD1 (5 bases). The CDR3 spans 17 residues. The V gene lost 5 bases and the J gene lost 0 bases, with 17 bases spanning the gap. Germline lookup yields CDR1 MDHEN and CDR2 SYDVKM. The CDR3 region has the DNA TGTGCCAGCAGTCCCGCAGGGCGATGGTATAGCAATCAGCCCCAGCATTTT. Translated: CASSPAGRWYSNQPQHF.

The rearrangement joins TRBV28 to TRBJ2-7; D gene ambiguous. Deletions cut 4 bases from V and 2 bases from J, with 9 bases between. There are 13 residues in the CDR3. Germline V gives CDR1 MDHEN, CDR2 SYDVKM. The CDR3 here is CASSSQEPYEQYF. The CDR3 nucleotides are TGTGCCAGCAGTTCCCAGGAACCCTACGAGCAGTACTTC.

This sequence joins TRBV14 and TRBJ2-5; maybe TRBD1 (6 bases). In germline, CDR1 is SGHDN, CDR2 FVKESK. The CDR3 has 14 amino acids. Between the trimmed V and J ends, which lost 0 bases and 5 bases, there was a span of 10 bases. This CDR3 is CASSQEVTGETQYF. For the CDR3, the DNA is TGTGCCAGCAGCCAAGAAGTTACAGGGGAGACCCAGTACTTC.

J is TRBJ1-3 and V is TRBV6-5; D possibly corresponds to TRBD1 (5 bases). This CDR3 spans 14 amino acids. Trimming cost V 5 bases and J 0 bases, with 8 bases left between them. The V gene's germline CDR1 is MNHEY and CDR2 SVGAGI. The CDR3 DNA is TGTGCCAGCAGTCGACAGCTCTCTGGAAACACCATATATTTT. Translation gives CASSRQLSGNTIYF.

The rearrangement joins TRBV7-9 to TRBJ1-2; D is unresolved. CDR1 is SEHNR, CDR2 FQNEAQ, per germline (reference sequence). The CDR3 consists of 13 residues. Trimming removed 2 bases from V and 3 bases from J, with 7 bases in between. DNA for the CDR3: TGTGCCAGCAGCTTACGGGTTGACTATGGCTACACCTTC. This encodes CASSLRVDYGYTF.

The chain carries TRBV13 and TRBJ2-3, with TRBD2 matching 13 bases. Germline trimming cut 4 bases from V and 7 bases from J; bases unmatched to any gene: 11. Looked up from germline, CDR1 is PRHDT and CDR2 is FYEKMQ (reference sequence). This CDR3 has 17 amino acids. The CDR3 is CASSYTTSGRAENTQYF. DNA for the CDR3: TGTGCCAGCAGCTATACTACTAGCGGGAGGGCCGAGAATACGCAGTATTTT.

About this clone: Other nucleotide sequences from this sample produce the same CDR3. The chain uses TRBV12-3 or TRBV12-4 and TRBJ2-1; no definite D call. The V and J ends lost 4 bases and 2 bases respectively, with 0 bases between them. The CDR3 is made up of 11 amino acids. CDR3 bases: TGTGCCAGCAGTTCCTACAATGAGCAGTTCTTC. Protein sequence: CASSSYNEQFF.